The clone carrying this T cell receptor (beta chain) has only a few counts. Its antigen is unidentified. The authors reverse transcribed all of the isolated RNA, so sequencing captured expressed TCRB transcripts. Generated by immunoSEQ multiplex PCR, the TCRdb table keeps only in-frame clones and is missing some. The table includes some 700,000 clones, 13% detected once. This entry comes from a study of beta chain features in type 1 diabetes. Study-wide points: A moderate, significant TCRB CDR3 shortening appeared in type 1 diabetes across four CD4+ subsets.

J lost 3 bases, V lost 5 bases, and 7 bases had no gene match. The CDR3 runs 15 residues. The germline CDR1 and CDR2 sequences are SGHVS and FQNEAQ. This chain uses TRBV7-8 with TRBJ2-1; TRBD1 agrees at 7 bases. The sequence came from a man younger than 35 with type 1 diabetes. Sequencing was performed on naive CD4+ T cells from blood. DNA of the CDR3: TGTGCCAGCAGCCCCGCGACAGGGATCTACAATGAGCAGTTCTTC. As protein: CASSPATGIYNEQFF.